The rows below give T cell receptor beta chains drawn from one sample of a study of coeliac disease. Data came from immunoSEQ multiplex PCR; TCRdb stores just in-frame clones and leaves some out. The sample lists roughly 4,100 clones, 60% to 75% occurring once. Sequencing input: lymphocytes from the gut lamina propria. The receptor set was obtained from a woman in her twenties or thirties without celiac disease. Both conserved end residues are part of each CDR3. The order of the fields is D gene, J gene, V gene, clone size, CDR3 protein, CDR3 DNA. The D gene is left open where the match is weak. Expanded clones get a size class; other rows say once, few or many, or leave the size out.

D gene: TRBD1; J gene: TRBJ2-2; V gene: TRBV2; clone size: NA; CDR3 protein: CASRDRGTGELFF; CDR3 DNA: TGTGCCAGCAGGGACAGGGGGACCGGGGAGCTGTTTTTT
D gene: TRBD2; J gene: TRBJ2-2; V gene: TRBV5-1; clone size: NA; CDR3 protein: CASGPGLAAPNTGELFF; CDR3 DNA: TGCGCCAGCGGTCCGGGACTAGCGGCACCGAACACCGGGGAGCTGTTTTTT
D gene: NA; J gene: TRBJ2-7; V gene: TRBV2; clone size: NA; CDR3 protein: CASSDGAGNYEQYF; CDR3 DNA: TGTGCCAGCAGTGATGGGGCAGGGAACTACGAGCAGTACTTC
D gene: NA; J gene: TRBJ1-1; V gene: TRBV10-3; clone size: NA; CDR3 protein: CAITVGGADTEAFF; CDR3 DNA: TGTGCCATCACCGTTGGGGGGGCTGACACTGAAGCTTTCTTT
D gene: TRBD1; J gene: TRBJ1-2; V gene: TRBV5-6; clone size: NA; CDR3 protein: CASSLGTVINYGYTF; CDR3 DNA: TGTGCCAGCAGCCTCGGGACAGTTATTAACTATGGCTACACCTTC
D gene: NA; J gene: TRBJ1-6; V gene: TRBV27; clone size: large; CDR3 protein: CASRTAENNSPLHF; CDR3 DNA: TGTGCCAGCCGGACAGCCGAGAATAATTCACCCCTCCACTTT
D gene: NA; J gene: TRBJ1-1; V gene: TRBV19; clone size: few; CDR3 protein: CASSSEGGTEAFF; CDR3 DNA: TGTGCCAGTAGTAGTGAGGGTGGGACTGAAGCTTTCTTT
D gene: TRBD1; J gene: TRBJ1-2; V gene: TRBV27; clone size: NA; CDR3 protein: CASSPRTGGGTNYGYTF; CDR3 DNA: TGTGCCAGCAGTCCACGGACAGGAGGGGGTACTAACTATGGCTACACCTTC
D gene: NA; J gene: TRBJ2-3; V gene: TRBV21-1; clone size: NA; CDR3 protein: CASSINWPPDRDRNTDTQYF; CDR3 DNA: TGTGCCAGCAGCATAAATTGGCCCCCCGACCGGGACAGGAACACAGATACGCAGTATTTT
D gene: TRBD1; J gene: TRBJ1-1; V gene: TRBV15; clone size: few; CDR3 protein: CATSREGALNTEAFF; CDR3 DNA: TGTGCCACCAGCAGGGAGGGGGCTTTGAACACTGAAGCTTTCTTT
D gene: NA; J gene: TRBJ1-1; V gene: TRBV4-1; clone size: few; CDR3 protein: CASSQDWAADGLVLNTEAFF; CDR3 DNA: TGCGCCAGCAGCCAAGACTGGGCGGCGGACGGACTTGTTTTGAACACTGAAGCTTTCTTT
D gene: TRBD1; J gene: TRBJ1-2; V gene: TRBV6-1; clone size: NA; CDR3 protein: CASNPTGNYGYTF; CDR3 DNA: TGTGCCAGCAATCCGACAGGGAACTATGGCTACACCTTC
D gene: TRBD2; J gene: TRBJ2-1; V gene: TRBV18; clone size: NA; CDR3 protein: CASSPGTSSRNEQFF; CDR3 DNA: TGTGCCAGCTCACCCGGGACTAGTAGCCGCAATGAGCAGTTCTTC
D gene: TRBD2; J gene: TRBJ2-1; V gene: TRBV2; clone size: NA; CDR3 protein: CASSEPRAVAGSYNEQFF; CDR3 DNA: TGTGCCAGCAGTGAACCCCGGGCGGTAGCGGGCTCCTACAATGAGCAGTTCTTC
D gene: NA; J gene: TRBJ1-6; V gene: TRBV15; clone size: NA; CDR3 protein: CATSRDLVTGSLHSPLHF; CDR3 DNA: TGTGCCACCAGCAGAGATCTAGTCACAGGGAGTTTGCATTCACCCCTCCACTTT
D gene: TRBD2; J gene: TRBJ2-3; V gene: TRBV5-1; clone size: NA; CDR3 protein: CASSFREGSDTQYF; CDR3 DNA: TGCGCCAGCAGCTTCCGGGAGGGGTCAGATACGCAGTATTTT
D gene: NA; J gene: TRBJ2-6; V gene: TRBV30; clone size: once; CDR3 protein: CACHSGANVLTF; CDR3 DNA: TGTGCCTGTCACTCTGGGGCCAACGTCCTGACTTTC
D gene: NA; J gene: TRBJ1-5; V gene: TRBV30; clone size: NA; CDR3 protein: CAYRHSNQPQHF; CDR3 DNA: TGTGCCTACCGACATAGCAATCAGCCCCAGCATTTT
D gene: NA; J gene: TRBJ2-3; V gene: TRBV6-6; clone size: NA; CDR3 protein: CASSYLQGTDTQYF; CDR3 DNA: TGTGCCAGCAGTTACTTGCAGGGTACAGATACGCAGTATTTT
D gene: TRBD1; J gene: TRBJ2-5; V gene: TRBV2; clone size: NA; CDR3 protein: CASDRGRETQYF; CDR3 DNA: TGTGCCAGCGACAGGGGGAGGGAGACCCAGTACTTC
D gene: TRBD1; J gene: TRBJ1-2; V gene: TRBV5-5; clone size: NA; CDR3 protein: CASSRQGRVDYGYTF; CDR3 DNA: TGTGCCAGCAGCCGACAGGGGAGGGTTGACTATGGCTACACCTTC
D gene: NA; J gene: TRBJ2-3; V gene: TRBV6-1; clone size: NA; CDR3 protein: CASIGARFTDTQYF; CDR3 DNA: TGTGCCAGCATAGGGGCCCGGTTCACAGATACGCAGTATTTT
D gene: TRBD1; J gene: TRBJ2-5; V gene: TRBV28; clone size: NA; CDR3 protein: CASSSERQGTFGTQYF; CDR3 DNA: TGTGCCAGCAGTTCTGAGAGACAGGGAACATTCGGGACCCAGTACTTC
D gene: NA; J gene: TRBJ2-7; V gene: TRBV19; clone size: NA; CDR3 protein: CASSTGYEQYF; CDR3 DNA: TGTGCCAGTTCGACAGGCTACGAGCAGTACTTC
D gene: TRBD1; J gene: TRBJ1-2; V gene: TRBV7-2; clone size: few; CDR3 protein: CASSLALTGDRGNYGYTF; CDR3 DNA: TGTGCCAGCAGCTTAGCGTTAACGGGGGACAGGGGAAACTATGGCTACACCTTC
D gene: TRBD1; J gene: TRBJ1-1; V gene: TRBV2; clone size: few; CDR3 protein: CASSDPKVRGHGRTEAFF; CDR3 DNA: TGTGCCAGCAGTGATCCCAAGGTCAGGGGGCACGGAAGGACTGAAGCTTTCTTT
D gene: NA; J gene: TRBJ1-6; V gene: TRBV11-2; clone size: NA; CDR3 protein: CASSLVEGSPLHF; CDR3 DNA: TGTGCCAGCAGCTTAGTAGAGGGTTCACCCCTCCACTTT
D gene: NA; J gene: TRBJ1-2; V gene: TRBV9; clone size: NA; CDR3 protein: CASSVAPGNYGYTF; CDR3 DNA: TGTGCCAGCAGCGTAGCGCCAGGGAACTATGGCTACACCTTC
D gene: NA; J gene: TRBJ2-5; V gene: TRBV2; clone size: NA; CDR3 protein: CASTGQRQETQYF; CDR3 DNA: TGTGCCAGCACCGGTCAGCGGCAAGAGACCCAGTACTTC
D gene: NA; J gene: TRBJ1-3; V gene: TRBV14; clone size: NA; CDR3 protein: CASSQDLRGGNTIYF; CDR3 DNA: TGTGCCAGCAGCCAAGATCTCAGGGGTGGAAACACCATATATTTT
D gene: TRBD1; J gene: TRBJ1-5; V gene: TRBV29-1; clone size: few; CDR3 protein: CSVMTGGNQPQHF; CDR3 DNA: TGCAGCGTCATGACAGGGGGCAATCAGCCCCAGCATTTT
D gene: TRBD1; J gene: TRBJ2-7; V gene: TRBV27; clone size: NA; CDR3 protein: CASRPYRGVIYEQYF; CDR3 DNA: TGTGCCAGCAGACCTTACAGGGGCGTTATCTACGAGCAGTACTTC
D gene: TRBD1; J gene: TRBJ1-1; V gene: TRBV13; clone size: once; CDR3 protein: CASSLGGQGARSTEAFF; CDR3 DNA: TGTGCCAGCAGCTTAGGTGGACAGGGGGCGCGCAGCACTGAAGCTTTCTTT
D gene: TRBD1; J gene: TRBJ2-5; V gene: TRBV5-1; clone size: NA; CDR3 protein: CASSGQGIHQETQYF; CDR3 DNA: TGCGCCAGCAGCGGACAGGGGATACACCAAGAGACCCAGTACTTC
D gene: NA; J gene: TRBJ2-1; V gene: TRBV7-6; clone size: NA; CDR3 protein: CASSLAPGGNEQFF; CDR3 DNA: TGTGCCAGCAGCTTAGCCCCAGGGGGGAATGAGCAGTTCTTC
D gene: NA; J gene: TRBJ1-4; V gene: TRBV28; clone size: NA; CDR3 protein: CASIPGQGREKLFF; CDR3 DNA: TGTGCCAGCATCCCCGGCCAGGGGCGCGAAAAACTGTTTTTT
D gene: NA; J gene: TRBJ1-4; V gene: TRBV5-1; clone size: few; CDR3 protein: CASSLVAALSPEKLFF; CDR3 DNA: TGCGCCAGCAGCTTGGTGGCGGCATTATCTCCTGAAAAACTGTTTTTT
D gene: TRBD1; J gene: TRBJ1-3; V gene: TRBV2; clone size: few; CDR3 protein: CASSTGGVSGNTIYF; CDR3 DNA: TGTGCCAGCAGTACAGGGGGGGTCTCTGGAAACACCATATATTTT
D gene: NA; J gene: TRBJ2-7; V gene: TRBV20-1; clone size: few; CDR3 protein: CSARGYYEQYF; CDR3 DNA: TGCAGTGCTAGAGGTTACTACGAGCAGTACTTC
D gene: TRBD2; J gene: TRBJ2-3; V gene: TRBV7-9; clone size: NA; CDR3 protein: CASSSNSGEITDTQYF; CDR3 DNA: TGTGCCAGCAGCTCGAATAGCGGGGAGATCACAGATACGCAGTATTTT
D gene: NA; J gene: TRBJ2-1; V gene: TRBV9; clone size: NA; CDR3 protein: CASSVGPGRVSTAGSLSGQNEQFF; CDR3 DNA: TGTGCCAGCAGCGTAGGCCCGGGAAGGGTGTCGACGGCGGGGTCCCTCTCAGGCCAGAATGAGCAGTTCTTC
D gene: NA; J gene: TRBJ1-5; V gene: TRBV6-1; clone size: NA; CDR3 protein: CASRYTGSAQPQHF; CDR3 DNA: TGTGCCAGCAGATATACAGGTTCGGCTCAGCCCCAGCATTTT
D gene: TRBD2; J gene: TRBJ2-1; V gene: TRBV7-8; clone size: NA; CDR3 protein: CASSFSGGANEQFF; CDR3 DNA: TGTGCCAGCAGCTTTAGCGGGGGGGCCAATGAGCAGTTCTTC
D gene: TRBD1; J gene: TRBJ1-2; V gene: TRBV28; clone size: NA; CDR3 protein: CASSTNSGQGGGYTF; CDR3 DNA: TGTGCCAGCAGTACGAACTCGGGACAGGGGGGTGGCTACACCTTC
D gene: NA; J gene: TRBJ1-4; V gene: TRBV7-9; clone size: NA; CDR3 protein: CASSIRTGYNEKLFF; CDR3 DNA: TGTGCCAGCAGCATCCGGACTGGTTATAATGAAAAACTGTTTTTT
D gene: TRBD1; J gene: TRBJ1-2; V gene: TRBV29-1; clone size: once; CDR3 protein: CSVQAGQGARGYTF; CDR3 DNA: TGCAGCGTTCAAGCCGGACAGGGGGCGCGGGGCTACACCTTC
D gene: NA; J gene: TRBJ1-2; V gene: TRBV6-6; clone size: NA; CDR3 protein: CASRQGWGYTF; CDR3 DNA: TGTGCCAGCAGACAGGGATGGGGCTACACCTTC
D gene: NA; J gene: TRBJ2-1; V gene: TRBV9; clone size: few; CDR3 protein: CASSARDKTYNEQFF; CDR3 DNA: TGTGCCAGCAGCGCCCGGGACAAGACCTACAATGAGCAGTTCTTC